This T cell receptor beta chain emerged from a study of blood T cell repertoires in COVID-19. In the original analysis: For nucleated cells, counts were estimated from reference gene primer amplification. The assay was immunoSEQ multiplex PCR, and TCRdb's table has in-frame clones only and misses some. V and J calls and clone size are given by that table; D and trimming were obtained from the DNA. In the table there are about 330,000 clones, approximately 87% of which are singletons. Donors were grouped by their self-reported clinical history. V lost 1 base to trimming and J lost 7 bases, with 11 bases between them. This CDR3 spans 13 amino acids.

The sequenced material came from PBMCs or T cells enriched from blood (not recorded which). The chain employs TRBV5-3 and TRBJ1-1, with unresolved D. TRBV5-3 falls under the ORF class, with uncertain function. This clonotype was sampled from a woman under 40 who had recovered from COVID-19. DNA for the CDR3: TGTGCCAGAAGCTTGTACAGAGAATTTGAAGCTTTCTTT. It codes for CARSLYREFEAFF.